A selection of T cell receptor beta chains follows, all from one sample in a study of cytomegalovirus exposure and HLA in healthy donors. Only in-frame clones appear in the TCRdb table, and some are missing; sequencing was by immunoSEQ multiplex PCR. Of around 76,000 clones detected, roughly 73% appear once; the ten largest clones hold 16%. Material for sequencing was PBMCs. Receptors originate from a woman in her 40s in good health and CMV-seropositive. Both conserved end residues are part of each CDR3. Each record gives: J gene, V gene, clone size, D gene, CDR3 protein, CDR3 DNA. A D gene is named only where the DNA matches it firmly. A row's size may be missing; if present it is once, few, many or a size class.

>TRBJ2-5|TRBV7-2|-|-
CASSATAVETQYF
TGTGCCAGCAGCGCGACAGCCGTGGAGACCCAGTACTTC
>TRBJ2-3|TRBV7-2|once|-
CASSSPHGATQYF
TGTGCCAGCAGCTCCCCCCACGGAGCTACGCAGTATTTT
>TRBJ2-7|TRBV6-5|-|TRBD2
CASAAGVDEQYF
TGTGCCAGCGCGGCGGGGGTCGACGAGCAGTACTTC
>TRBJ1-5|TRBV19|few|-
CASRAGDSSNQPQHF
TGTGCCAGTAGAGCGGGAGACTCTAGCAATCAGCCCCAGCATTTT
>TRBJ2-1|TRBV7-9|-|-
CASSLLGGNEQFF
TGTGCCAGCAGCTTATTAGGGGGAAATGAGCAGTTCTTC
>TRBJ2-1|TRBV4-3|once|-
CASSRRIAEANEQFF
TGCGCCAGCAGCCGACGGATAGCGGAGGCCAATGAGCAGTTCTTC
>TRBJ2-7|TRBV7-9|-|TRBD1
CAIVSPGTGVEQYF
TGTGCCATCGTATCTCCCGGGACAGGGGTCGAGCAGTACTTC
>TRBJ1-2|TRBV2|-|TRBD1
CASSRTGVIVIGYTF
TGTGCCAGCAGCAGGACAGGGGTGATAGTTATCGGCTACACCTTC
>TRBJ1-5|TRBV27|-|TRBD1
CASGQGANQPQHF
TGTGCCAGCGGACAGGGGGCGAATCAGCCCCAGCATTTT
>TRBJ2-7|TRBV6-1|once|-
CASSESDFYEQYF
TGTGCCAGCAGTGAATCAGATTTCTACGAGCAGTACTTC
>TRBJ1-1|TRBV19|-|-
CASMGGLTEAFF
TGTGCCAGTATGGGGGGGCTCACTGAAGCTTTCTTT
>TRBJ2-1|TRBV6-1|-|TRBD2
CALSGRAPTYNEQFF
TGTGCCCTGTCCGGGAGGGCTCCCACCTACAATGAGCAGTTCTTC
>TRBJ2-5|TRBV28|-|-
CASSALGGRGETQYF
TGTGCCAGCAGTGCCCTAGGTGGGAGGGGGGAGACCCAGTACTTC
>TRBJ1-4|TRBV2|-|-
CASSDFDDGEATNEKLFF
TGTGCCAGCAGTGACTTTGACGACGGGGAGGCAACTAATGAAAAACTGTTTTTT
>TRBJ2-3|TRBV5-4|-|TRBD1
CASSLTGADTQYF
TGTGCCAGCAGCCTTACAGGGGCAGATACGCAGTATTTT
>TRBJ2-3|TRBV4-3|-|TRBD2
CASSLVAGGPSTDTQYF
TGCGCCAGCAGCCTAGTCGCGGGAGGGCCGAGCACAGATACGCAGTATTTT
>TRBJ1-4|TRBV5-1|-|-
CASSENIRVGVEKLFF
TGCGCCAGCAGCGAAAACATCAGGGTAGGGGTAGAAAAACTGTTTTTT
>TRBJ2-3|TRBV28|-|TRBD2
CASSLSLAGAGTQYF
TGTGCCAGCAGTTTATCCCTAGCGGGAGCGGGCACGCAGTATTTT
>TRBJ2-1|TRBV5-1|-|TRBD1
CASSWTQGALNEQFF
TGCGCCAGCAGCTGGACACAGGGGGCGCTCAATGAGCAGTTCTTC
>TRBJ2-2|TRBV10-2|-|TRBD1
CASSRTGFGDTGELFF
TGCGCCAGCAGCCGGACAGGGTTTGGGGACACCGGGGAGCTGTTTTTT
>TRBJ1-1|TRBV7-8|-|-
CASSLEEGGTNTEAFF
TGTGCCAGCAGCTTAGAGGAGGGTGGGACGAACACTGAAGCTTTCTTT
>TRBJ1-5|TRBV19|few|-
CASRQIRGQPQHF
TGTGCCAGTAGACAAATCAGGGGCCAGCCCCAGCATTTT
>TRBJ2-7|TRBV27|-|-
CASSSLARDSYEQYF
TGTGCCAGCAGTTCACTCGCCAGGGACTCCTACGAGCAGTACTTC
>TRBJ2-2|TRBV15|-|TRBD1
CATSGRGPGELFF
TGTGCCACCAGCGGTAGGGGGCCCGGGGAGCTGTTTTTT
>TRBJ2-1|TRBV27|-|TRBD2
CASSFTGGSYNEQFF
TGTGCCAGCAGTTTCACGGGGGGCTCCTACAATGAGCAGTTCTTC
>TRBJ1-5|TRBV5-8|-|-
CASRKQGNQPQHF
TGTGCCAGCAGGAAACAGGGCAATCAGCCCCAGCATTTT
>TRBJ1-5|TRBV6-6|-|-
CASSTGPSSNQPQHF
TGTGCCAGCAGCACAGGGCCATCGAGCAATCAGCCCCAGCATTTT
>TRBJ2-1|TRBV10-3|-|TRBD2
CAISASSGGAGNEQFF
TGTGCCATCAGTGCCAGTAGCGGGGGGGCTGGCAATGAGCAGTTCTTC
>TRBJ2-5|TRBV6-5|-|TRBD2
CASSSPSGETQYF
TGTGCCAGCAGTTCGCCTAGCGGGGAGACCCAGTACTTC
>TRBJ2-5|TRBV4-1|-|-
CASSRLSTGLGETQYF
TGCGCCAGCAGCCGCTTATCCACAGGGCTTGGCGAGACCCAGTACTTC
>TRBJ2-5|TRBV5-3|-|TRBD1
CARSQLARDRGQQETQYF
TGTGCCAGAAGCCAGCTTGCTCGGGACAGGGGACAGCAAGAGACCCAGTACTTC